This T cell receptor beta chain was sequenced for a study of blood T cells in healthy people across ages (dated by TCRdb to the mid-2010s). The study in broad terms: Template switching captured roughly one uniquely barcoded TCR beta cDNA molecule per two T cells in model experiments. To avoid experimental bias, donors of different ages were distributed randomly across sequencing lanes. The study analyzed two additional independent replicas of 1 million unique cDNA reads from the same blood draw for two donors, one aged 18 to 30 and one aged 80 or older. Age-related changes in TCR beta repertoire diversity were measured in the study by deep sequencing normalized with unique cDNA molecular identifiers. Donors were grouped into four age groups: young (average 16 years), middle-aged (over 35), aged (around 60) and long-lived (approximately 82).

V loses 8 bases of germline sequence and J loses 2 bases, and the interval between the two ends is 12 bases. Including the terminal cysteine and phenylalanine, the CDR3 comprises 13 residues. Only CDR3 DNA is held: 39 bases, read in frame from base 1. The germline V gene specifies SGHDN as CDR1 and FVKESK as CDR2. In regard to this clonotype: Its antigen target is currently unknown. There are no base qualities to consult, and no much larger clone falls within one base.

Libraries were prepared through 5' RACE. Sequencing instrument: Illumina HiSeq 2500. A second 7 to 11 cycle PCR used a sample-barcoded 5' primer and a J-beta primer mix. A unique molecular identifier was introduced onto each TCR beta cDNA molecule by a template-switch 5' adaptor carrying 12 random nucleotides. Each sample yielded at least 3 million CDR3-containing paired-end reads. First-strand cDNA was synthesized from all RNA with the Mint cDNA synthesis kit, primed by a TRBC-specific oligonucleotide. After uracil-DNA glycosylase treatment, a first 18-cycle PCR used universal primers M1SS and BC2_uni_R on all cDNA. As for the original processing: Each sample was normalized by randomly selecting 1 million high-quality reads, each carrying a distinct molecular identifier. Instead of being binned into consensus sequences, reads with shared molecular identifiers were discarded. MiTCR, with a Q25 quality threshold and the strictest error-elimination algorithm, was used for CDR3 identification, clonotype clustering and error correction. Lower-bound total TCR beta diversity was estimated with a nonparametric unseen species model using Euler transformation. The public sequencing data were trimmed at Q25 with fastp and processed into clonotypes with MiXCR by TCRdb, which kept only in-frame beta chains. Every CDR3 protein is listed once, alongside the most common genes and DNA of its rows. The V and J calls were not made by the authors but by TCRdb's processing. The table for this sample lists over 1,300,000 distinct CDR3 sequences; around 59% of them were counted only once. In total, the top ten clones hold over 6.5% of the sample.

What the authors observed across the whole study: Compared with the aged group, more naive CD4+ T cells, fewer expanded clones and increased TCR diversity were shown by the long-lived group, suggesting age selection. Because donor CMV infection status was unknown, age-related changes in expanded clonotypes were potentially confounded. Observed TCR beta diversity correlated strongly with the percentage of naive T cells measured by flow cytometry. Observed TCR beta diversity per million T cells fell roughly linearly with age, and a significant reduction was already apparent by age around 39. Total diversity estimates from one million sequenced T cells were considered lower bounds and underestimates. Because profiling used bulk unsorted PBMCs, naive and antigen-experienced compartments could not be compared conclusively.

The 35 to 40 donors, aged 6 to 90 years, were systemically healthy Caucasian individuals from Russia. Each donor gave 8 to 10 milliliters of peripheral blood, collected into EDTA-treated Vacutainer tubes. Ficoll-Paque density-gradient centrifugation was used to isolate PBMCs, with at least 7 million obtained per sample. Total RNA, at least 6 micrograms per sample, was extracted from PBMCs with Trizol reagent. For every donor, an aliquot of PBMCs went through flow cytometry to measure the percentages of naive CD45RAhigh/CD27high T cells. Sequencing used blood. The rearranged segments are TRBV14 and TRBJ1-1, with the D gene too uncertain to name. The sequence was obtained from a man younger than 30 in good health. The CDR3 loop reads CASGASPNTEAFF. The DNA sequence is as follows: TGTGCCAGCGGAGCTTCCCCTAACACTGAAGCTTTCTTT.